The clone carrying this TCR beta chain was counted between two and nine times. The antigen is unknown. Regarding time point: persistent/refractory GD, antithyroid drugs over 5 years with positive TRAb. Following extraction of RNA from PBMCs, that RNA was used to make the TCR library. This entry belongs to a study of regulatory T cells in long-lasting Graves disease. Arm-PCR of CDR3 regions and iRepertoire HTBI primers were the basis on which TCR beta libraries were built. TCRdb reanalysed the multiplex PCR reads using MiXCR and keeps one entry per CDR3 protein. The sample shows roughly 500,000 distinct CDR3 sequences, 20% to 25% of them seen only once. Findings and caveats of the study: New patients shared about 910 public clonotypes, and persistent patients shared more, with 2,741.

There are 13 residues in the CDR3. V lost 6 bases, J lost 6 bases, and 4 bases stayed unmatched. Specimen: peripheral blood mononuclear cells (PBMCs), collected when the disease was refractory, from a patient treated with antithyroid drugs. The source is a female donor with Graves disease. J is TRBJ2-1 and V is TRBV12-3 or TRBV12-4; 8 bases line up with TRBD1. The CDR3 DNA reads TGTGCCAGCAGCCGACAGGGGTCCAATGAGCAGTTCTTC. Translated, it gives CASSRQGSNEQFF.